This TCR beta chain is from a study of T cells after yellow fever vaccination. Study context: SMART-Seq v4 Ultra Low Input served to prepare low-cell-number fractions.

Trimming took off 8 bases at V and 2 bases at J, with 1 base between the two ends. This CDR3 contains 11 residues. CDR1 and CDR2 from the germline V gene are SNHLY and FYNNEI. One entry per CDR3 protein results from TCRdb running MiXCR on the 5' RACE reads. The sample contains a few hundred thousand distinct CDR3 sequences, roughly 4% of which appear only once. A few counts support this clonotype. What it binds is not known. Whole-study findings and limits: It was the secondary response that reached its peak faster, day 5 versus 15, but it was weaker. Clones from primary vaccination mostly reappeared after the booster (less than 98% CD4, roughly 87% CD8). It was a small share of clonotypes that appeared in both CD4 and CD8 compartments.

The sample here was PBMCs, taken 5 days after the yellow fever booster vaccination. V and J are TRBV2 and TRBJ1-6, with D unresolved. The sequence was obtained from a young man who received the YFV17D yellow fever vaccine. The CDR3 reads CASAYNSPLHF. The CDR3, as DNA: TGTGCCAGCGCCTATAATTCACCCCTCCACTTT.